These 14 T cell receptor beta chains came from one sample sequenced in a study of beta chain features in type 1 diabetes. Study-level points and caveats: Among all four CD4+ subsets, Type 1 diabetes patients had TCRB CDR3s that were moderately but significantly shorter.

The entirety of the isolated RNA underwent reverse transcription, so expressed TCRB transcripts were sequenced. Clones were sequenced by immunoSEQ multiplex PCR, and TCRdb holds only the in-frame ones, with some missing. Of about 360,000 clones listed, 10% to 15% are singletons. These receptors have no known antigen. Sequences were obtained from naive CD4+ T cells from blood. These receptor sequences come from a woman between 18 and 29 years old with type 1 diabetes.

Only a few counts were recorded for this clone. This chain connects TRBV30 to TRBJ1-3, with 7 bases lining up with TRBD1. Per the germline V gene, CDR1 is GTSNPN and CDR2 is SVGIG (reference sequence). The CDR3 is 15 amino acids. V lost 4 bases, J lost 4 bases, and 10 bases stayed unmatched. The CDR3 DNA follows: TGTGCCTGGAATGTCGGGGTGACAGGGGGAAACACCATATATTTT. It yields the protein CAWNVGVTGGNTIYF.

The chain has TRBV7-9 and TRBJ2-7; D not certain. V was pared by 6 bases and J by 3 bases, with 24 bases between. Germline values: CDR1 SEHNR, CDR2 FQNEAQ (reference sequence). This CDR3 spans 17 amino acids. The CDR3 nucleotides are TGTGCCAGCAGACCCCAAACAGTTTGGGTAGAAGACTACGAGCAGTACTTC. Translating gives CASRPQTVWVEDYEQYF. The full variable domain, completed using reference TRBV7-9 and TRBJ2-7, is DTGVSQNPRHKITKRGQNVTFRCDPISEHNRLYWYRQTLGQGPEFLTYFQNEAQLEKSRLLSDRFSAERPKGSFSTLEIQRTEQGDSAMYLCASRPQTVWVEDYEQYFGPGTRLTVT.

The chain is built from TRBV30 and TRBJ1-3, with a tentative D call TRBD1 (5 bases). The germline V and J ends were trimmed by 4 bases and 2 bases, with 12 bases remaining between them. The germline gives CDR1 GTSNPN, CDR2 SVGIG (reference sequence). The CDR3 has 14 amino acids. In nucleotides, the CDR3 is TGTGCCTGGAACAAGGGGTCGACTGGAAACACCATATATTTT. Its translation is CAWNKGSTGNTIYF.

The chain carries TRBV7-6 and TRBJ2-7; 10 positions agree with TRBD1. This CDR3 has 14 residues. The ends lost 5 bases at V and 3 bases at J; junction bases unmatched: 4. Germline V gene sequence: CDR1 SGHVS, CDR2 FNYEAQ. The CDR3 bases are TGTGCCAGCAGCCGGGGACAGGGGAACTACGAGCAGTACTTC. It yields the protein CASSRGQGNYEQYF.

The DNA for the CDR3 is TGTGCCTGGAGTGTAAGAGGACTAGCGGTCGGGGAGCTGTTTTTT. Its protein product is CAWSVRGLAVGELFF. The chain is built from TRBV30 and TRBJ2-2; the match to TRBD2 covers 10 bases. Germline lookup yields CDR1 GTSNPN and CDR2 SVGIG (reference sequence). The CDR3 length is 15 residues. The J segment lost 7 bases and the V segment lost 0 bases, leaving 5 bases of the junction unmatched. The whole variable domain, remainder taken from reference TRBV30 and TRBJ2-2, is SQTIHQWPATLVQPVGSPLSLECTVEGTSNPNLYWYRQAAGRGLQLLFYSVGIGQISSEVPQNLSASRPQDRQFILSSKKLLLSDSGFYLCAWSVRGLAVGELFFGEGSRLTVL.

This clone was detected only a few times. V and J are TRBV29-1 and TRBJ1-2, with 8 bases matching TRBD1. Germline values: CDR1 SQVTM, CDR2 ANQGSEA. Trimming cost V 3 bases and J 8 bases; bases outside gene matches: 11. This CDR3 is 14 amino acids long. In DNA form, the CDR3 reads TGCAGCGTTGATCAACAGTGGACAGGGTACGGCTACACCTTC. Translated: CSVDQQWTGYGYTF.

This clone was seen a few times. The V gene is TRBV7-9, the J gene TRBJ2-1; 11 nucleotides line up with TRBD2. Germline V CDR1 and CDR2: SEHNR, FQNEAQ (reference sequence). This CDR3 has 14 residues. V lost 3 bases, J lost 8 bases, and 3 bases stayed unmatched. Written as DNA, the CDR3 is TGTGCCAGCAGCTTCACTAGCGGGAGCGATGAGCAGTTCTTC. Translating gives CASSFTSGSDEQFF.

Written as DNA, the CDR3 is TGTGCAGACGCTACTGTTGGAGGTTCCTACGAGCAGTACTTC. This translates into CADATVGGSYEQYF. The chain recombines TRBV28 with TRBJ2-7; a weak D match, TRBD2 (5 bases). The CDR3 length is 14 residues. CDR1 and CDR2 (germline): MDHEN, SYDVKM. The whole variable domain, filled in from reference TRBV28 and TRBJ2-7, reads DVKVTQSSRYLVKRTGEKVFLECVQDMDHENMFWYRQDPGLGLRLIYFSYDVKMKEKGDIPEGYSVSREKKERFSLILESASTNQTSMYLCADATVGGSYEQYFGPGTRLTVT.

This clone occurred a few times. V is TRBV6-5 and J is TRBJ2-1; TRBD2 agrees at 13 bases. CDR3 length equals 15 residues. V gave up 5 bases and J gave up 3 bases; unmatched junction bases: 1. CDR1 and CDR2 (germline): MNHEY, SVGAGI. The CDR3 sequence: CASSRTSGSYNEQFF. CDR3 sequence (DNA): TGTGCCAGCAGTCGGACTAGCGGGAGCTACAATGAGCAGTTCTTC.

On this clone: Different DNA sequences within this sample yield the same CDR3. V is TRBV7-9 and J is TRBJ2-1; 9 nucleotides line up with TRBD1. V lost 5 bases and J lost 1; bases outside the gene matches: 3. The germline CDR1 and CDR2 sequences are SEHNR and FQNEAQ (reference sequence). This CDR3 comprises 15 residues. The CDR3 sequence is CASSQDRGSYNEQFF. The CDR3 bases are TGTGCCAGCAGCCAGGACAGGGGATCCTACAATGAGCAGTTCTTC.

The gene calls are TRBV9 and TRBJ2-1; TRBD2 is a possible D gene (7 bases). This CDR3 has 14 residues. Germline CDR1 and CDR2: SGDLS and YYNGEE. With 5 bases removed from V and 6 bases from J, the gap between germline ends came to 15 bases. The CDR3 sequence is CASRGGDSLNEQFF. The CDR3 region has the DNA TGTGCCAGCAGAGGGGGGGACTCGCTCAATGAGCAGTTCTTC. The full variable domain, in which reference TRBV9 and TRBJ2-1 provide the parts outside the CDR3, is DSGVTQTPKHLITATGQRVTLRCSPRSGDLSVYWYQQSLDQGLQFLIQYYNGEERAKGNILERFSAQQFPDLHSELNLSSLELGDSALYFCASRGGDSLNEQFFGPGTRLTVL.

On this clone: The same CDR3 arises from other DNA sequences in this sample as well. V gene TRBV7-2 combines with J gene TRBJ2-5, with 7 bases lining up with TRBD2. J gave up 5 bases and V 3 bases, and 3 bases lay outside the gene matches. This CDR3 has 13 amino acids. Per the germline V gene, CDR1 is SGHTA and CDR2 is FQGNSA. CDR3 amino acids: CASSFVGGETQYF. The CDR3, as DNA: TGTGCCAGCAGCTTTGTCGGGGGGGAGACCCAGTACTTC.

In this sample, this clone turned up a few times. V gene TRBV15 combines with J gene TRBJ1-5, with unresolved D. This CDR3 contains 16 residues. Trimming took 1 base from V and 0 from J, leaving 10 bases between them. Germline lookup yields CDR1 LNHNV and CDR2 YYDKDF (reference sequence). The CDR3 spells CATSRASYYSNQPQHF. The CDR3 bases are TGTGCCACCAGCAGAGCGAGCTATTATAGCAATCAGCCCCAGCATTTT.

CDR3 in amino acids: CASSIISGELFF. The CDR3 DNA reads TGTGCCAGCAGCATTATTAGCGGGGAGCTGTTTTTT. V and J are TRBV2 and TRBJ2-2; D not resolved. The V and J ends lost 6 bases and 7 bases respectively, with 9 bases between them. This CDR3 has 12 amino acids. In germline, CDR1 is SNHLY, CDR2 FYNNEI.